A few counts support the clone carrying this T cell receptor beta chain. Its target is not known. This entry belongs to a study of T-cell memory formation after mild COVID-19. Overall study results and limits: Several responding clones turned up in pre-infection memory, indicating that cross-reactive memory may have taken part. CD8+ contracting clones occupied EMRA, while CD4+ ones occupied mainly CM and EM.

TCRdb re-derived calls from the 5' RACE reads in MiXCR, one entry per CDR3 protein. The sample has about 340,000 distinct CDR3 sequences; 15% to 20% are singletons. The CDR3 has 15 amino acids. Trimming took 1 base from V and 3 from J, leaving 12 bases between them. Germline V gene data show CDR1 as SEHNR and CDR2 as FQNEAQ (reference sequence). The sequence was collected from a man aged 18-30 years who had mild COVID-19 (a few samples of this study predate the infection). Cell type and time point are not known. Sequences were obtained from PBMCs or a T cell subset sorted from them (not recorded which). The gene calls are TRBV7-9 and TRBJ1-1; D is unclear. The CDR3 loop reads CASSLDRFWDTEAFF. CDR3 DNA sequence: TGTGCCAGCAGCTTAGATCGTTTTTGGGACACTGAAGCTTTCTTT.